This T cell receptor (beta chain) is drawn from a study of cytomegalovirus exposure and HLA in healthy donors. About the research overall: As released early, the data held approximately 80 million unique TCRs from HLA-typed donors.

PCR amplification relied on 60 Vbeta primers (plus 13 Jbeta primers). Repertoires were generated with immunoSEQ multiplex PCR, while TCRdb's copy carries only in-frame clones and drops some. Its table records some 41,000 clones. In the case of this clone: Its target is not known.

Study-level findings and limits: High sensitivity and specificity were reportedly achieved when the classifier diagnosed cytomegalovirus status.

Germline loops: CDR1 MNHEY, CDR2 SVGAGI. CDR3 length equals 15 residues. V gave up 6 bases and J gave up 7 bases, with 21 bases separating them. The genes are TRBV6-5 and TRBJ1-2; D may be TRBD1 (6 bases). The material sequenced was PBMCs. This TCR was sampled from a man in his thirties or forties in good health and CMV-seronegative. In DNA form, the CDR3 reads TGTGCCAGCAGCCTACAGGGTTATCTACCCTCTGGCTACACCTTC. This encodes CASSLQGYLPSGYTF.